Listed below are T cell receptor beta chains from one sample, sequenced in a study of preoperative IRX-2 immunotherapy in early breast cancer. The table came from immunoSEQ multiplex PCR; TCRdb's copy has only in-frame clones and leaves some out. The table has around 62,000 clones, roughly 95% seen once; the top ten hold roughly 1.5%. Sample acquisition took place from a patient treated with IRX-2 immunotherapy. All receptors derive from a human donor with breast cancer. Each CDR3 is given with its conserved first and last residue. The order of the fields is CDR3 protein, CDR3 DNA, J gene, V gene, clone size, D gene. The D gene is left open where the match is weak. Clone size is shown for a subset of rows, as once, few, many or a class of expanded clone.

CAWSTRMGTEAFF,TGTGCCTGGAGTACCCGAATGGGGACTGAAGCTTTCTTT,TRBJ1-1,TRBV30,.,.
CASSLGRVGSGETQYF,TGTGCCAGCAGCTTGGGACGTGTGGGTAGCGGGGAGACCCAGTACTTC,TRBJ2-5,TRBV5-4,.,TRBD2
CASNEDGGRYYGYTF,TGTGCCAGCAACGAAGACGGGGGGCGATACTATGGCTACACCTTC,TRBJ1-2,TRBV7-2,.,.
CASSRREGGQPQHF,TGTGCCAGCAGCCGTAGAGAGGGTGGCCAGCCCCAGCATTTT,TRBJ1-5,TRBV4-2,.,.
CASSQDLGTIANTGELFF,TGCGCCAGCAGCCAAGATCTCGGGACAATCGCGAACACCGGGGAGCTGTTTTTT,TRBJ2-2,TRBV4-3,.,.
CASSLQGRDGGYTF,TGTGCCAGCAGCTTACAGGGCAGGGACGGAGGCTACACCTTC,TRBJ1-2,TRBV5-4,.,.
CASRTGRGGSPLHF,TGTGCCAGCAGGACCGGTCGGGGGGGCTCACCCCTCCACTTT,TRBJ1-6,TRBV2,.,.
CASSLGLAAEAFF,TGTGCCAGCAGCTTAGGGCTAGCAGCCGAAGCTTTCTTT,TRBJ1-1,TRBV7-9,.,.
CASSSRGLGYTF,TGTGCCAGCAGCAGCAGGGGGTTAGGCTACACCTTC,TRBJ1-2,TRBV13,.,TRBD1
CASSEDHRYSNQPQHF,TGTGCCAGCAGTGAAGATCATCGTTATAGCAATCAGCCCCAGCATTTT,TRBJ1-5,TRBV6-1,.,.
CASRSGNEGYTF,TGTGCCAGCAGGTCGGGGAACGAAGGCTACACCTTC,TRBJ1-2,TRBV27,.,.
CASSDLSGRNEQFF,TGTGCCAGCAGCGACCTTAGCGGGAGGAATGAGCAGTTCTTC,TRBJ2-1,TRBV7-6,.,TRBD2
CASSVGNGRRETQYF,TGTGCCAGCAGCGTCGGTAACGGGAGGAGGGAGACCCAGTACTTC,TRBJ2-5,TRBV9,.,TRBD2
CASSSQGFGNQPQHF,TGTGCCAGCAGCTCGCAGGGGTTCGGCAATCAGCCCCAGCATTTT,TRBJ1-5,TRBV7-2,.,.
CASRNPRTGANSPLHF,TGTGCCAGTAGAAACCCAAGGACAGGGGCGAATTCACCCCTCCACTTT,TRBJ1-6,TRBV19,.,TRBD1
CASSVGPRGTEAFF,TGTGCCAGCAGCGTAGGGCCCCGAGGCACTGAAGCTTTCTTT,TRBJ1-1,TRBV9,.,.
CASSGTGLKRQYF,TGTGCCAGCAGTGGGACAGGGCTAAAGAGGCAGTACTTC,TRBJ2-7,TRBV25-1,.,TRBD1
CSVDSAGGLETQYF,TGCAGCGTTGATTCGGCGGGAGGGTTAGAGACCCAGTACTTC,TRBJ2-5,TRBV29-1,.,TRBD2
CASSSLWTPGQGFHEQYF,TGCGCCAGCAGCTCGTTATGGACACCGGGACAGGGGTTCCACGAGCAGTACTTC,TRBJ2-7,TRBV5-1,.,TRBD1
CASSYGSVNSNQPQHF,TGTGCCAGCAGTTACGGGTCGGTGAATAGCAATCAGCCCCAGCATTTT,TRBJ1-5,TRBV25-1,.,.
CSVEGFRGGTDTQYF,TGCAGCGTTGAAGGATTCCGGGGGGGCACAGATACGCAGTATTTT,TRBJ2-3,TRBV29-1,.,TRBD2
CASSPEGTADNQPQHF,TGTGCCAGCAGCCCGGAGGGGACAGCTGATAATCAGCCCCAGCATTTT,TRBJ1-5,TRBV7-3,.,TRBD1
CATSPRGLYEQFF,TGTGCCACATCCCCCAGGGGGCTCTATGAGCAGTTCTTC,TRBJ2-1,TRBV27,.,TRBD1
CASSFGGLDTQYF,TGCGCCAGCAGCTTCGGGGGATTAGATACGCAGTATTTT,TRBJ2-3,TRBV5-1,.,.
CASSPLTGDATEAFF,TGTGCCAGCTCACCACTTACGGGGGATGCCACTGAAGCTTTCTTT,TRBJ1-1,TRBV18,once,.